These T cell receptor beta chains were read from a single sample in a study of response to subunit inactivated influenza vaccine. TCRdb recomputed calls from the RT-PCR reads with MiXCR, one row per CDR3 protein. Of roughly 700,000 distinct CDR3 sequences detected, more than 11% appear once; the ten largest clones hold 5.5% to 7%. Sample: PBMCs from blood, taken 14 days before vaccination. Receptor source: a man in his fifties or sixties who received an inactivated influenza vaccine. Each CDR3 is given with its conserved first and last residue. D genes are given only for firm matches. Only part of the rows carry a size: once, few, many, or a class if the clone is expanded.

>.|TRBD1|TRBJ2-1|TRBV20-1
CSASAGQAYNEQFF
TGCAGTGCTTCGGCGGGACAGGCCTACAATGAGCAGTTCTTC
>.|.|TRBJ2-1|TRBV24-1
CATSRGGHVNEQFF
TGTGCCACCAGTCGCGGGGGCCACGTGAATGAGCAGTTCTTC
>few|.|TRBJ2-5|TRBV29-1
CSVGLGLRETQYF
TGCAGCGTTGGTCTGGGTTTAAGAGAGACCCAGTACTTC
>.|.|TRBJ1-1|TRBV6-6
CASSRKQNTEAFF
TGTGCCAGCAGTCGTAAACAGAACACTGAAGCTTTCTTT
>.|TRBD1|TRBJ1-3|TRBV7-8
CASSQGQGASNTIYF
TGTGCCAGCAGCCAAGGACAGGGGGCCTCGAACACCATATATTTT
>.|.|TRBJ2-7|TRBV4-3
CASSQAGGASYEQYF
TGCGCCAGCAGCCAAGCCGGGGGCGCATCCTACGAGCAGTACTTC
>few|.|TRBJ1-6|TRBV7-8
CASSLDRITLHF
TGTGCCAGCAGCTTAGACAGAATCACCCTCCACTTT
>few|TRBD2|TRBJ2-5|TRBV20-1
CSAMGASGGAGETQYF
TGCAGTGCTATGGGAGCTAGCGGGGGGGCCGGGGAGACCCAGTACTTC
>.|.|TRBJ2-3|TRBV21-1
CASSIGGPRDTQYF
TGTGCCAGCAGCATCGGCGGCCCGAGGGATACGCAGTATTTT
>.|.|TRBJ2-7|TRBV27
CASSWGHSYEQYF
TGTGCCAGCAGTTGGGGTCATTCCTACGAGCAGTACTTC
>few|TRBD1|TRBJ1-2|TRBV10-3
CAIAPTGNYGYTF
TGTGCCATAGCCCCGACAGGGAACTATGGCTACACCTTC
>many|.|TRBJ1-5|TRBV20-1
CSARDGTDGPQHF
TGCAGTGCTAGAGATGGTACGGATGGGCCCCAGCATTTT
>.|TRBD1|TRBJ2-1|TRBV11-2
CASSPWDSSYNEQFF
TGTGCCAGCAGCCCATGGGACAGCTCCTACAATGAGCAGTTCTTC
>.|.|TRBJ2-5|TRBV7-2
CASSLGVGRIQETQYF
TGTGCCAGCAGCTTAGGTGTTGGGAGAATCCAAGAGACCCAGTACTTC
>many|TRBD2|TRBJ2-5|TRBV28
CASSLWRESQETQYF
TGTGCCAGCAGTTTATGGCGGGAGTCCCAAGAGACCCAGTACTTC
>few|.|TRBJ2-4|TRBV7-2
CASSLAMDDQYF
TGTGCCAGCAGCTTAGCAATGGATGACCAGTACTTC
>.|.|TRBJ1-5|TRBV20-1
CSASARRGTSNQPQHF
TGCAGTGCTTCCGCTCGGCGGGGGACCAGCAATCAGCCCCAGCATTTT
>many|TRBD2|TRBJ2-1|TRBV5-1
CASSFMGLAGVYNEQFF
TGCGCCAGCAGCTTTATGGGACTAGCGGGGGTGTACAATGAGCAGTTCTTC
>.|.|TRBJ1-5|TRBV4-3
CASSQRAGSQPQHF
TGCGCCAGCAGCCAACGAGCAGGGAGTCAGCCCCAGCATTTT
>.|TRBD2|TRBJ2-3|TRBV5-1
CASSTGLQAADTQYF
TGCGCCAGCAGCACGGGACTACAGGCGGCAGATACGCAGTATTTT
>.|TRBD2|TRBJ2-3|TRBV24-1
CATSVSGGNTDTLYF
TGTGCCACCAGTGTTAGCGGGGGCAACACAGATACGCTGTATTTT
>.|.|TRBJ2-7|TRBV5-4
CASSLEASAGRFEQYF
TGTGCCAGCAGCTTGGAAGCCTCAGCAGGGAGGTTCGAGCAGTACTTC
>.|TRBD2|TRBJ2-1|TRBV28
CASSRAGTSPTYNEQFF
TGTGCCAGCAGTCGCGCCGGGACTAGCCCGACGTACAATGAGCAGTTCTTC
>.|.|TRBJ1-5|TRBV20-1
CSAATSNQPQHF
TGCAGTGCCGCGACGAGCAATCAGCCCCAGCATTTT
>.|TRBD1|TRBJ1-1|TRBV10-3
CAISGGTGNTEAFF
TGTGCCATCAGTGGAGGGACAGGGAACACTGAAGCTTTCTTT
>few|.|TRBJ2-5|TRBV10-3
CAISEGSREIETQYF
TGTGCCATCAGTGAAGGTAGCCGGGAGATAGAGACCCAGTACTTC
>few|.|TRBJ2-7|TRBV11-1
CASSLRRASYEQYF
TGTGCCAGCAGCTTGCGCAGGGCCTCCTACGAGCAGTACTTC
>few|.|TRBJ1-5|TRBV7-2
CASSGWDNQPQHF
TGTGCCAGCAGCGGGTGGGACAATCAGCCCCAGCATTTT
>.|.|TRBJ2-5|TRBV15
CATSRDMGMGAGETQYF
TGTGCCACCAGCAGAGATATGGGGATGGGGGCGGGAGAGACCCAGTACTTC
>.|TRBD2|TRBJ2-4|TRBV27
CASRKIAGGLRGNIQYF
TGTGCCAGCAGAAAAATAGCGGGGGGGCTTCGGGGAAACATTCAGTACTTC
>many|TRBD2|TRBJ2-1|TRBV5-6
CASSWTSGAYNEQFF
TGTGCCAGCAGCTGGACTAGCGGTGCCTACAATGAGCAGTTCTTC
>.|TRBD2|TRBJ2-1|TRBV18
CASSPPSGGAGEQFF
TGTGCCAGCTCACCACCTAGCGGGGGGGCCGGGGAGCAGTTCTTC
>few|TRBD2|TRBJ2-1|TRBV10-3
CAISKGKREVSYNEQFF
TGTGCCATCAGTAAGGGAAAGCGGGAGGTTTCCTACAATGAGCAGTTCTTC
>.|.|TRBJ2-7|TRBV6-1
CASSDGYSYEQYF
TGTGCCAGCAGTGACGGCTACTCCTACGAGCAGTACTTC
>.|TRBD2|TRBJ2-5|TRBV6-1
CASSKGLALQETQYF
TGTGCCAGCAGCAAGGGACTAGCCCTTCAAGAGACCCAGTACTTC
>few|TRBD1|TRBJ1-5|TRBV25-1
CASRETGYGQPQHF
TGTGCCAGCAGGGAGACAGGGTACGGTCAGCCCCAGCATTTT
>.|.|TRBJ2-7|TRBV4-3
CASSQEVGQLGYEQYF
TGCGCCAGCAGCCAAGAAGTGGGGCAGTTGGGCTACGAGCAGTACTTC
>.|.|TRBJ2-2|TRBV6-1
CATRQEAVIIIGELFF
TGTGCCACCCGACAGGAGGCGGTGATAATCATCGGGGAGCTGTTTTTT
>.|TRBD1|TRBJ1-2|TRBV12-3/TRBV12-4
CASISRRGQGVGYTF
TGTGCCAGCATCTCTCGTCGGGGACAGGGGGTCGGCTACACCTTC
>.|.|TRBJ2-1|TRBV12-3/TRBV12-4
CASSFSEFYNEQFF
TGTGCCAGCAGTTTTTCCGAATTTTACAATGAGCAGTTCTTC